This is a list of T cell receptor beta chains from one sample in a study of T cell responses to AZD1222 COVID-19 vaccine. TCRdb's table, derived via immunoSEQ multiplex PCR, lists solely in-frame clones and lacks some. The data contain 150,000 or so clones, more than 85% of them seen just once; the ten biggest clones take up approximately 9%. The sample in question was peripheral blood, obtained on day 0 of AZD1222 vaccination. The receptors stem from an adult in good health. Each CDR3 is given without its conserved first and last residue.

>TRBV9
ASSVGSFDEKLF
>TRBV7-2
ASSLRRTGTEAF
>TRBV2
ASSEKNLEGLVSNQPQH
>TRBV14
ASSPDRVGYT
>TRBV10-3
AISGQGGYNEQF
>TRBV7-2
ASSPRDIIYGYT
>TRBV6-6
ACTGSSNSPLH
>TRBV7-9
ASSLGTGLEKLF
>TRBV5-5
ASSLVAGGPLEQY
>TRBV29-1
SVEVRGLRTEAF
>TRBV7-9
ASSFPWGDTEAF
>TRBV7-2
ASSSESEQF
>TRBV7-8
ASSLNPNTQY
>TRBV27
ASSFSDTYDEQF
>TRBV5-4
ASSLGQGRETQY
>TRBV29-1
SVVDLEQF
>TRBV19
ASSTPTHRVDRNQPQH